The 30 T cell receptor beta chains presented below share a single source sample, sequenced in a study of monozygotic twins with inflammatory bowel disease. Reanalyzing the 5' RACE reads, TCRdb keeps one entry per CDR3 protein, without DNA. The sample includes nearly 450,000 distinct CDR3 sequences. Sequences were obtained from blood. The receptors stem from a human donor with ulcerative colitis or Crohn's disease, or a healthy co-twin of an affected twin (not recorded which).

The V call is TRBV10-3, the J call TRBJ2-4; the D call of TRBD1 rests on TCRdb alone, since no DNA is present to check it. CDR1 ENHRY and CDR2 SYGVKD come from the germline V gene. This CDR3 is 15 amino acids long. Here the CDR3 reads CAISEGRGAKNIQYF.

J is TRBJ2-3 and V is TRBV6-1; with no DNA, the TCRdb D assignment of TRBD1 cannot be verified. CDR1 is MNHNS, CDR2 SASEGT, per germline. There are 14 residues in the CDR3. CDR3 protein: CASSRTGETDTQYF.

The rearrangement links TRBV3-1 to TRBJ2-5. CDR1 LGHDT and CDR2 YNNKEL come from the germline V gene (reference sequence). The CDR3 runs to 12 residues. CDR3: CASSQVTETQYF.

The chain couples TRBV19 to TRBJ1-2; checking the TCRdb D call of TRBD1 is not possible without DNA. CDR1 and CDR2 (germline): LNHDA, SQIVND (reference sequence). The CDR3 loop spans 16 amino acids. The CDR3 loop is CASSIDGPSTVSRYTF.

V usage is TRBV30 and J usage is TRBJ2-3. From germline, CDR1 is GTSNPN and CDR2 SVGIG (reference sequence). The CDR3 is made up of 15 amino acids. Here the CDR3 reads CAWGQETPSTDTQYF.

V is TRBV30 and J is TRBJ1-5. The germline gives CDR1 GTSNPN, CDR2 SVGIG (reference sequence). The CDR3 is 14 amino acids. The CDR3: CAWSVLDSNQPQHF. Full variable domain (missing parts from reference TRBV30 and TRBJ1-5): SQTIHQWPATLVQPVGSPLSLECTVEGTSNPNLYWYRQAAGRGLQLLFYSVGIGQISSEVPQNLSASRPQDRQFILSSKKLLLSDSGFYLCAWSVLDSNQPQHFGDGTRLSIL.

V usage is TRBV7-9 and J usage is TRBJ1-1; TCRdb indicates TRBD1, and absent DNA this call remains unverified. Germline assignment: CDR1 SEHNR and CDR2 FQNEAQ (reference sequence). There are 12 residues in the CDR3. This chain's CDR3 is CASRFDVLGAFF.

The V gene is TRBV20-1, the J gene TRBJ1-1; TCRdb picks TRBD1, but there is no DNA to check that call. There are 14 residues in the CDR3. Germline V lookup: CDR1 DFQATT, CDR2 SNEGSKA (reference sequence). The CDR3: CSARDRTGRPEAFF.

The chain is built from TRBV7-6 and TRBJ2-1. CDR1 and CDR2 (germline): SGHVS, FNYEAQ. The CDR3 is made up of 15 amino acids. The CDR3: CASSLFRGSYNEQFF.

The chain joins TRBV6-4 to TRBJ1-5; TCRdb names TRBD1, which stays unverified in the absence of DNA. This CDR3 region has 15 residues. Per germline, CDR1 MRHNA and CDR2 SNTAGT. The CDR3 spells CASSAGTGGNQPQHF.

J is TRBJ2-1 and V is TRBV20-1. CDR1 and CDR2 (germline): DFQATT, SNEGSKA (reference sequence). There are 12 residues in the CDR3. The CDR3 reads CSASGSYNEQFF.

The CDR3 is CSVDGLAGGPDTQYF. The chain couples TRBV29-1 to TRBJ2-3; TCRdb selects TRBD2, and the lack of DNA leaves this call unchecked. CDR1 and CDR2 from the germline V gene are SQVTM and ANQGSEA. The CDR3 is 15 residues long.

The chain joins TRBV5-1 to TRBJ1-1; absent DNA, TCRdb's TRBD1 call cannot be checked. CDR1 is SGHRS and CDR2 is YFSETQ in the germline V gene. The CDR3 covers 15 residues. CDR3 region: CASSETGGPNTEAFF.

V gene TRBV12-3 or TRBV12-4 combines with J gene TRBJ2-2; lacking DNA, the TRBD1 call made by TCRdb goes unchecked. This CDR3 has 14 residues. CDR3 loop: CASNLQGNTGELFF.

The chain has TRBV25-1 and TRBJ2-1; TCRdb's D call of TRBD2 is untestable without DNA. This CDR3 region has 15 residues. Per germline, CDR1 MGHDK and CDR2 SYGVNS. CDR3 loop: CASISGRGTYNEQFF.

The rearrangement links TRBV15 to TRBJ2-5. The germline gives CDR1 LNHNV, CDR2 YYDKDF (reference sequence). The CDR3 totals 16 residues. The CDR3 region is CATSRTRSHPMETQYF.

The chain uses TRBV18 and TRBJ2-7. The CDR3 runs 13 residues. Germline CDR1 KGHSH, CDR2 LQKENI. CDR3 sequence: CASSPSVDSAKYF.

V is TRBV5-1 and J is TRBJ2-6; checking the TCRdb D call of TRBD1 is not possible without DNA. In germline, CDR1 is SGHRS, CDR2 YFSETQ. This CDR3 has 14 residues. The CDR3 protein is CASSVQSGANVLTF.

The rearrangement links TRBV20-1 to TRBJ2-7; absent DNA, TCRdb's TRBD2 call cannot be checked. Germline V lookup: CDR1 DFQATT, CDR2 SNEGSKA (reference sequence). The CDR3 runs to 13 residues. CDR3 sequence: CSATSGAAYEQYF.

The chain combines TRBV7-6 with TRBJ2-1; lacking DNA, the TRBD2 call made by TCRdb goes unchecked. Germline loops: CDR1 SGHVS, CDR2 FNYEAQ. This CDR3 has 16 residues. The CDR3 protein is CASSLASGGPWNEQFF.

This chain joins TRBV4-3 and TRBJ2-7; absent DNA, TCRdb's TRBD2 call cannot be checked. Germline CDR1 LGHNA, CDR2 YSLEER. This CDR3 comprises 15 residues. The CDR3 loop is CASSPGLAGSYEQYF.

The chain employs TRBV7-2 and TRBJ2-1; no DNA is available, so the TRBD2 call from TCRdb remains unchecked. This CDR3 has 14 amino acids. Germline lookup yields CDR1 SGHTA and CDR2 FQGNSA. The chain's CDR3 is CASSLGGPGNEQFF.

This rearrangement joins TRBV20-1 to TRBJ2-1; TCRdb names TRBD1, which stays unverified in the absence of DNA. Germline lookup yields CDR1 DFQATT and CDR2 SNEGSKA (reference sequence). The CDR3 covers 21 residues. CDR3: CSAEIFPSGTGPPRGYNEQFF.

CDR3 loop: CSAKQGVTDTQYF. V gene TRBV29-1 combines with J gene TRBJ2-3; there is no DNA to check the TCRdb D call of TRBD1. Germline V gene data show CDR1 as SQVTM and CDR2 as ANQGSEA. This CDR3 spans 13 amino acids.

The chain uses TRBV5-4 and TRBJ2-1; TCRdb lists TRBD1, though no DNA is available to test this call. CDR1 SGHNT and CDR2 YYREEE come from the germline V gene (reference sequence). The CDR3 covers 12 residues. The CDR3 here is CASSLVGPEQFF.

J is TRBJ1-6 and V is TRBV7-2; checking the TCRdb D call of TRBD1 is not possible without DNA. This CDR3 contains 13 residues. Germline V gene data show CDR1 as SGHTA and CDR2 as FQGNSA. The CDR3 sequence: CASSFRDNSPLHF.

This CDR3 reads CSARPGQTSYGYTF. The chain links TRBV20-1 to TRBJ1-2; TCRdb reports TRBD1, a call that lacks DNA to check it against. Germline CDR1 and CDR2: DFQATT and SNEGSKA (reference sequence). The CDR3 runs 14 residues.

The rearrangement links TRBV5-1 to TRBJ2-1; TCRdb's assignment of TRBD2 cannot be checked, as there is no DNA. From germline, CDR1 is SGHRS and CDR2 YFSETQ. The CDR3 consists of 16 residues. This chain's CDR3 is CASSFYGTSPYNEQFF.

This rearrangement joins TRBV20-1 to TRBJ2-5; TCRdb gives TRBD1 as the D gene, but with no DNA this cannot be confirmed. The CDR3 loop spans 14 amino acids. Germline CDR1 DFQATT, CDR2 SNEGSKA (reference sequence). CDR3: CSATDRGRWETQYF.

CDR3 in amino acids: CASSFTQGNTIYF. The chain employs TRBV12-3 or TRBV12-4 and TRBJ1-3. The CDR3 runs to 13 residues.